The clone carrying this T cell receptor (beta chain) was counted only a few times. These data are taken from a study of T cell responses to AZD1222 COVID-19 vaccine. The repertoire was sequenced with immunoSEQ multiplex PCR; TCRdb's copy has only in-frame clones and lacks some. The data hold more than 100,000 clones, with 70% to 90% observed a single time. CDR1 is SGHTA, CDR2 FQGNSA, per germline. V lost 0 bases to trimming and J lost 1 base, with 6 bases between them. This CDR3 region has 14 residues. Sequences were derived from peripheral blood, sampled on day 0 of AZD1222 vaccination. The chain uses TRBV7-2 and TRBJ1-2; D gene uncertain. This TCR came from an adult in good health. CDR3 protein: CASSLAYNNYGYTF. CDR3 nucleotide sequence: TGTGCCAGCAGCTTAGCATACAATAACTATGGCTACACCTTC. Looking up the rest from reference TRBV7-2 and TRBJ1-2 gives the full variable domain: GAGVSQSPSNKVTEKGKDVELRCDPISGHTALYWYRQSLGQGLEFLIYFQGNSAPDKSGLPSDRFSAERTGGSVSTLTIQRTQQEDSAVYLCASSLAYNNYGYTFGSGTRLTVV.